This T cell receptor beta chain was sequenced in a study of blood T cells in healthy people across ages. With a J-beta primer mix and a sample-barcoded 5' primer, a second PCR ran about 7 to 11 cycles. Each CDR3 protein is one row after TCRdb ran MiXCR on the 5' RACE reads. Of about 780,000 distinct CDR3 sequences listed, less than 60% were seen once; the top ten hold around 18%. There are 13 residues in the CDR3. The germline CDR1 and CDR2 sequences are SQVTM and ANQGSEA. V shed 2 bases, J shed 10 bases, and the junction held 6 bases outside the gene matches. This clonotype has just a few counts. Its specificity is unknown. General study results and limits: It was held that diversity estimates obtained from one million T cells represented underestimates.

What was sequenced was blood. The chain employs TRBV29-1 and TRBJ2-1; 9 positions agree with TRBD2. The clonotype originates from an elderly man in good health. For the CDR3, the DNA is TGCAGCGTTGAACTCCTAGCGGGAAGGGAGCAGTTCTTC. It encodes CSVELLAGREQFF.